This T cell receptor (beta chain) appears in the sequencing data of a study of T-cell reconstitution after alpha-beta-depleted transplantation in children. Study results and caveats: Counts and diversity of T cells one year after transplant came mostly from newly produced T cells. About two months after transplant, alpha-beta T cells reportedly came from several hundred expanded graft clones. Surviving thymic progenitors and recipient T cells were the source of high TCRbeta diversity at day 60 in some patients.

It was with unique molecular identifiers that the TCRbeta library was prepared. TCRdb independently ran MiXCR on the PCR reads; one entry per CDR3 protein. The sample yields some 200,000 distinct CDR3 sequences, around 7.7% seen once. This clonotype was detected only a few times. Its antigen is currently unknown. The TCR originated in a male patient aged 2-9 years who had a stem cell transplant for acute myeloid leukemia, so the T cells may come from the graft donor. The sequencing used PBMCs, mostly from graft donor cells, collected 360 days after TCRalphabeta/CD19-depleted stem cell transplant.

This CDR3 is CASSPQGTSGGTSYNEQFF. Here the CDR3 DNA reads TGCGCCAGCAGCCCACAAGGGACTAGCGGGGGGACCTCATACAATGAGCAGTTCTTC. The rearrangement uses TRBV5-1 and TRBJ2-1, with 15 bases aligning to TRBD2. CDR3 size: 19 residues. CDR1 SGHRS and CDR2 YFSETQ come from the germline V gene. J lost 4 bases, V lost 4 bases, and 12 bases had no gene match.